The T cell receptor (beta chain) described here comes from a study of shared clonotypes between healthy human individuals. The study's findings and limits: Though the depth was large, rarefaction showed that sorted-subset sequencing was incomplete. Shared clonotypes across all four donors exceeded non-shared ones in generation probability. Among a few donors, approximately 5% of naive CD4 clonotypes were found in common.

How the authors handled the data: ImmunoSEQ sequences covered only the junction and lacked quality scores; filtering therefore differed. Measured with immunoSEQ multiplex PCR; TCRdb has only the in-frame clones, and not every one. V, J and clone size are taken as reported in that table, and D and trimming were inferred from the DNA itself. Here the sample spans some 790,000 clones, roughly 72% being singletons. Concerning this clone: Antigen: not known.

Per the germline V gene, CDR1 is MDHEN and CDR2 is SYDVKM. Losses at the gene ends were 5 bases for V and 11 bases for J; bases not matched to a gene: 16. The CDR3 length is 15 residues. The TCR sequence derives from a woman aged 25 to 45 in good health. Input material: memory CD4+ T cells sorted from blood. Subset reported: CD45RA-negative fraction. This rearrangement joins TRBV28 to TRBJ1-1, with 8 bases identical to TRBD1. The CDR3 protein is CASSPAQGARGRAFF. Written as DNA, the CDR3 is TGTGCCAGCAGTCCCGCCCAGGGGGCGCGGGGAAGGGCTTTCTTT. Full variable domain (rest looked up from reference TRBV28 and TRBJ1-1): DVKVTQSSRYLVKRTGEKVFLECVQDMDHENMFWYRQDPGLGLRLIYFSYDVKMKEKGDIPEGYSVSREKKERFSLILESASTNQTSMYLCASSPAQGARGRAFFGQGTRLTVV.